This T cell receptor (beta chain) was sequenced for a study of T cells after yellow fever vaccination. Notes on the study in general: A limited proportion of clonotypes was detected within both the CD4 and CD8 compartments.

This clonotype appeared a few times. Its specificity is unknown. UMIs and a universal primer site were added when TCR cDNA was made by 5'RACE template switching. TCRdb used MiXCR to reprocess the 5' RACE reads, holding one entry per CDR3 protein. The data contain about 310,000 distinct CDR3 sequences, around 4% of them singletons. The CDR3 is made up of 13 amino acids. V was shortened by 6 bases and J by 3 bases, with 9 bases between the two germline ends. Germline CDR1 reads LNHDA; CDR2 reads SQIVND (reference sequence). The source of this sequence is a man aged 18 to 29 who received the YFV17D yellow fever vaccine. The V and J genes are TRBV19 and TRBJ1-5; the D is unclear. The sequences come from PBMCs, collected on the day of the yellow fever booster vaccination. The CDR3 spells CASRWENNQPQHF. The CDR3 DNA sequence: TGTGCCAGTAGATGGGAGAACAATCAGCCCCAGCATTTT.